These T cell receptor beta chains were read from a single sample in a study of blood T cell repertoires in COVID-19. Measured with immunoSEQ multiplex PCR; TCRdb has only the in-frame clones, and not every one. Of 250,000 or so clones in the sample, 65% to 90% are singletons; the top ten hold about 4.8%. Sequenced material: peripheral blood. The receptors come from a woman in her 70s with acute or convalescent COVID-19. Each CDR3 is given with its conserved first and last residue. The D gene is left open where the match is weak. Part of the rows lack a size; the others show once, few, many or a class for expanded clones.

CDR3nt: TGCGCCAGCAGCCAAGATGCAGCAGGGGGCGATCAGCCCCAGCATTTT; CDR3aa: CASSQDAAGGDQPQHF; abundance: -; j_gene: TRBJ1-5; d_gene: TRBD1; v_gene: TRBV4-3
CDR3nt: TGCGCCAGCAGCCTCACAGGGGGCGCGAGGACTGAAGCTTTCTTT; CDR3aa: CASSLTGGARTEAFF; abundance: -; j_gene: TRBJ1-1; d_gene: TRBD1; v_gene: TRBV4-3
CDR3nt: TGTGCCAGCTCACCACCGCAGGGGGCTTCCTTCGCGAACACCGGGGAGCTGTTTTTT; CDR3aa: CASSPPQGASFANTGELFF; abundance: -; j_gene: TRBJ2-2; d_gene: TRBD1; v_gene: TRBV18
CDR3nt: TGCAGCGCAGAAACAGGGGGCTACGAGCAGTACTTC; CDR3aa: CSAETGGYEQYF; abundance: -; j_gene: TRBJ2-7; d_gene: TRBD1; v_gene: TRBV29-1
CDR3nt: TGTGCCAGCAGTTCTGAGACAGTTACCTTCTACACCTTC; CDR3aa: CASSSETVTFYTF; abundance: once; j_gene: TRBJ1-2; d_gene: -; v_gene: TRBV12-3/TRBV12-4
CDR3nt: TGTGCCAGTAGTATCGGGACAGGGACGAATGAGCAGTTCTTC; CDR3aa: CASSIGTGTNEQFF; abundance: -; j_gene: TRBJ2-1; d_gene: TRBD1; v_gene: TRBV19
CDR3nt: TGTGCCAGCAGCCAAAACAGGGCCCCCTACGAGCAGTACTTC; CDR3aa: CASSQNRAPYEQYF; abundance: once; j_gene: TRBJ2-7; d_gene: -; v_gene: TRBV7-6
CDR3nt: TGCGCCAGCAGCCAAGATCGACAGGGTTTCTACGAGCAGTACTTC; CDR3aa: CASSQDRQGFYEQYF; abundance: -; j_gene: TRBJ2-7; d_gene: TRBD1; v_gene: TRBV4-3
CDR3nt: TGTGCCAGCAGCCAACGAGGTAGCGGGAGTCAAGAGACCCAGTACTTC; CDR3aa: CASSQRGSGSQETQYF; abundance: -; j_gene: TRBJ2-5; d_gene: TRBD2; v_gene: TRBV3-1/TRBV3-2
CDR3nt: TGTGCCAGCAGCTTAGCCCAGGGGGTGGGTGAAAAACTGTTTTTT; CDR3aa: CASSLAQGVGEKLFF; abundance: -; j_gene: TRBJ1-4; d_gene: TRBD1; v_gene: TRBV7-6
CDR3nt: TGTGCTAGTGGTTTGGTGACTAGCGGGGCCAATGAGCAGTTCTTC; CDR3aa: CASGLVTSGANEQFF; abundance: -; j_gene: TRBJ2-1; d_gene: TRBD2; v_gene: TRBV12-5
CDR3nt: TGTGCCAGCAGCCAAGATTCAATCGGGGGAGGCACTGAAGCTTTCTTT; CDR3aa: CASSQDSIGGGTEAFF; abundance: once; j_gene: TRBJ1-1; d_gene: -; v_gene: TRBV4-2
CDR3nt: TGTGCCTGGAGCCGAGGACAGACGGAAGGCTACACCTTC; CDR3aa: CAWSRGQTEGYTF; abundance: few; j_gene: TRBJ1-2; d_gene: -; v_gene: TRBV30
CDR3nt: TGTGCCAGCAGCCCCGGGACAGGACGAAAAGAGACCCAGTACTTC; CDR3aa: CASSPGTGRKETQYF; abundance: once; j_gene: TRBJ2-5; d_gene: TRBD1; v_gene: TRBV3-1/TRBV3-2
CDR3nt: TGCGCCAGCAGGGGACAGGGCAATCAGCCCCAGCATTTT; CDR3aa: CASRGQGNQPQHF; abundance: -; j_gene: TRBJ1-5; d_gene: TRBD1; v_gene: TRBV10-2
CDR3nt: TGCAGCGTTCCGCCCGGGACTAGCGGGGGCGGGGAGACCCAGTACTTC; CDR3aa: CSVPPGTSGGGETQYF; abundance: -; j_gene: TRBJ2-5; d_gene: TRBD2; v_gene: TRBV29-1
CDR3nt: TGTGCCAGCAGTGAATCGGGGGGCCCTAACTATGGCTACACCTTC; CDR3aa: CASSESGGPNYGYTF; abundance: -; j_gene: TRBJ1-2; d_gene: -; v_gene: TRBV6-1
CDR3nt: TGCGCCAGCAGTGGTAACAGGGGAGGTGAGCAGTTCTTC; CDR3aa: CASSGNRGGEQFF; abundance: few; j_gene: TRBJ2-1; d_gene: -; v_gene: TRBV10-1
CDR3nt: TGCGCCAGCAGCCAAGATTTGTTAGCGGGGACCCAGTACTTC; CDR3aa: CASSQDLLAGTQYF; abundance: -; j_gene: TRBJ2-5; d_gene: TRBD2; v_gene: TRBV4-3
CDR3nt: TGCAGTGCTAGTCGCTACTCTAACTATGGCTACACCTTC; CDR3aa: CSASRYSNYGYTF; abundance: -; j_gene: TRBJ1-2; d_gene: -; v_gene: TRBV20-1
CDR3nt: TGTGCCAGCAGCCTCAGTAACTATGGCTACACCTTC; CDR3aa: CASSLSNYGYTF; abundance: once; j_gene: TRBJ1-2; d_gene: -; v_gene: TRBV7-9
CDR3nt: TGTGCCAGTACCAGAGACAGCGAACTTAACTATGGCTACACCTTC; CDR3aa: CASTRDSELNYGYTF; abundance: -; j_gene: TRBJ1-2; d_gene: -; v_gene: TRBV2
CDR3nt: TGTGCCAGCAGCACCCAGTCCCCCCCCTACGAGCAGTACTTC; CDR3aa: CASSTQSPPYEQYF; abundance: -; j_gene: TRBJ2-7; d_gene: -; v_gene: TRBV7-2
CDR3nt: TGTGCCAGCAGTGCATCTGGGGCCAACGTCCTGACTTTC; CDR3aa: CASSASGANVLTF; abundance: -; j_gene: TRBJ2-6; d_gene: -; v_gene: TRBV6-4
CDR3nt: TGTGCCAGCACCGGGACAGTAAGCACAGATACGCAGTATTTT; CDR3aa: CASTGTVSTDTQYF; abundance: -; j_gene: TRBJ2-3; d_gene: TRBD1; v_gene: TRBV19
CDR3nt: TGCAGCGTTGGGGCAGGGCATAGCAATCAGCCCCAGCATTTT; CDR3aa: CSVGAGHSNQPQHF; abundance: -; j_gene: TRBJ1-5; d_gene: -; v_gene: TRBV29-1
CDR3nt: TGCGCCAGCAGCCAAACCTACGTCGTTCCCGGCAATCAGCCCCAGCATTTT; CDR3aa: CASSQTYVVPGNQPQHF; abundance: -; j_gene: TRBJ1-5; d_gene: -; v_gene: TRBV4-1
CDR3nt: TGTGCCAGCAGCCTGGACAGGGAGCGATTAGCTTTCTTT; CDR3aa: CASSLDRERLAFF; abundance: once; j_gene: TRBJ1-1; d_gene: TRBD1; v_gene: TRBV7-2
CDR3nt: TGTGCCAGCAGCTCGAAGTCAGGGTCTAATGAAAAACTGTTTTTT; CDR3aa: CASSSKSGSNEKLFF; abundance: -; j_gene: TRBJ1-4; d_gene: -; v_gene: TRBV5-6
CDR3nt: TGCGCCAGCAGCCAAGGAACGGGGTCGAATGAGCAGTTCTTC; CDR3aa: CASSQGTGSNEQFF; abundance: -; j_gene: TRBJ2-1; d_gene: -; v_gene: TRBV4-1
CDR3nt: TGCGCCAGCATCCCAATGGGACAGATACCAACCTCCTACGAGCAGTACTTC; CDR3aa: CASIPMGQIPTSYEQYF; abundance: -; j_gene: TRBJ2-7; d_gene: TRBD1; v_gene: TRBV4-3
CDR3nt: TGTGCCAGCAGCTTGAGGGAGAATAATTCACCCCTCCACTTT; CDR3aa: CASSLRENNSPLHF; abundance: -; j_gene: TRBJ1-6; d_gene: -; v_gene: TRBV5-6
CDR3nt: TGTGCCAGCACCCCGGACAGGACTCAGACCCAGTACTTC; CDR3aa: CASTPDRTQTQYF; abundance: few; j_gene: TRBJ2-5; d_gene: TRBD1; v_gene: TRBV7-2
CDR3nt: TGTGCCAGCTCACCCGGGTCGGATCAGCCCCAGCATTTT; CDR3aa: CASSPGSDQPQHF; abundance: -; j_gene: TRBJ1-5; d_gene: -; v_gene: TRBV18
CDR3nt: TGTGCCAGCAGCCGAAAATTACAGGGTCAGGATAACACCGGGGAGCTGTTTTTT; CDR3aa: CASSRKLQGQDNTGELFF; abundance: -; j_gene: TRBJ2-2; d_gene: -; v_gene: TRBV7-9